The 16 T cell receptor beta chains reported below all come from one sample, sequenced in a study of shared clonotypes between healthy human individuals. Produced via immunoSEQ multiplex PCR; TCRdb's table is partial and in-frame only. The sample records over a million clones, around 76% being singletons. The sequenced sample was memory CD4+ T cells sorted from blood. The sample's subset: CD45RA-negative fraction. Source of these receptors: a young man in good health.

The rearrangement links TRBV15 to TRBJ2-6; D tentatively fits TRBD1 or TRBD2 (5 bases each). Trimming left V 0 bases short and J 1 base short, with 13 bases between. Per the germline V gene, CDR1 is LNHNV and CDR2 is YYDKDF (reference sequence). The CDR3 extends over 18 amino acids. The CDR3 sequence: CATSRDPPWGSGANVLTF. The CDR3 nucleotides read TGTGCCACCAGCAGAGATCCCCCGTGGGGGTCTGGGGCCAACGTCCTGACTTTC. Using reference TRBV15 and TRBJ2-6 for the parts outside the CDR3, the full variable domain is DAMVIQNPRYQVTQFGKPVTLSCSQTLNHNVMYWYQQKSSQAPKLLFHYYDKDFNNEADTPDNFQSRRPNTSFCFLDIRSPGLGDTAMYLCATSRDPPWGSGANVLTFGAGSRLTVL.

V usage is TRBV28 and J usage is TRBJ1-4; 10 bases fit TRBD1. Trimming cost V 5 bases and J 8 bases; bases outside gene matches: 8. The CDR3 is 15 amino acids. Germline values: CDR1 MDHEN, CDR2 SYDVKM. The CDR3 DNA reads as TGTGCCAGCAGTGGGGCGGACAGGGGGTTAGAAAAACTGTTTTTT. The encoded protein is CASSGADRGLEKLFF.

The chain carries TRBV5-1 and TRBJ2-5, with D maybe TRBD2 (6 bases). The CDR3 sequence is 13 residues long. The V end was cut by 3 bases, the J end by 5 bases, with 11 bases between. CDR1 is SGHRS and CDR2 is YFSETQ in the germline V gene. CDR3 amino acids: CASSWDSGETQYF. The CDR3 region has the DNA TGCGCCAGCAGCTGGGATAGCGGCGAGACCCAGTACTTC.

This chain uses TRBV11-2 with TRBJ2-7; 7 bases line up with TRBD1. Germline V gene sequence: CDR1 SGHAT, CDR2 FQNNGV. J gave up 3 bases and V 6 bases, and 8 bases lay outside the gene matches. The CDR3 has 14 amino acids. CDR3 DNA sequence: TGTGCCAGCAGACAAGGGACAGCCAGCTACGAGCAGTACTTC. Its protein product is CASRQGTASYEQYF.

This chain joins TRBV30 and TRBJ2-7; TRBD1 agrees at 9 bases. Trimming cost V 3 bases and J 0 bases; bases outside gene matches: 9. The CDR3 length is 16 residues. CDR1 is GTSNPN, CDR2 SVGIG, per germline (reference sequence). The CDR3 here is CAWRKTGTGSSYEQYF. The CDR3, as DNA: TGTGCCTGGAGAAAGACCGGGACAGGGAGCTCCTACGAGCAGTACTTC.

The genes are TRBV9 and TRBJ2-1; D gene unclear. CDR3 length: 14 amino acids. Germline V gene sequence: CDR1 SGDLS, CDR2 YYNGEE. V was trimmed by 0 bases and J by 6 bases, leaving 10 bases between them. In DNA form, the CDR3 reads TGTGCCAGCAGCGTAGCTGGCAGCATCAATGAGCAGTTCTTC. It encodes CASSVAGSINEQFF.

The CDR3 sequence: CSVENPDRRESYGYTF. The CDR3 DNA sequence: TGCAGCGTTGAAAATCCCGACCGCCGGGAGAGCTATGGCTACACCTTC. The V gene is TRBV29-1, the J gene TRBJ1-2; D is uncertain. Per the germline V gene, CDR1 is SQVTM and CDR2 is ANQGSEA. CDR3 length equals 16 residues. V lost 2 bases to trimming and J lost 4 bases, with 20 bases between them. Using reference TRBV29-1 and TRBJ1-2 for the parts outside the CDR3, the full variable domain is SAVISQKPSRDICQRGTSLTIQCQVDSQVTMMFWYRQQPGQSLTLIATANQGSEATYESGFVIDKFPISRPNLTFSTLTVSNMSPEDSSIYLCSVENPDRRESYGYTFGSGTRLTVV.

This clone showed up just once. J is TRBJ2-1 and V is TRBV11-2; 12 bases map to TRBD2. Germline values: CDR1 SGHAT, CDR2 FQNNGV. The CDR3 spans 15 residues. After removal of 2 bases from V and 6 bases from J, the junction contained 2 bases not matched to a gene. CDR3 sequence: CASSLLAGGFNEQFF. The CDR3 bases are TGTGCCAGCAGCTTACTAGCGGGGGGGTTCAATGAGCAGTTCTTC.

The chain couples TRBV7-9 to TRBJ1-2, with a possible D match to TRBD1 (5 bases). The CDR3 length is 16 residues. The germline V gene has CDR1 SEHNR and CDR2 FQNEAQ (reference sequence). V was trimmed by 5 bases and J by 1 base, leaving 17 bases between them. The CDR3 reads CASSQGGAAGNYGYTF. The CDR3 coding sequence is TGTGCCAGCAGCCAAGGAGGGGCGGCGGGTAACTATGGCTACACCTTC. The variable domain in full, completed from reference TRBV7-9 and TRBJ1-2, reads DTGVSQNPRHKITKRGQNVTFRCDPISEHNRLYWYRQTLGQGPEFLTYFQNEAQLEKSRLLSDRFSAERPKGSFSTLEIQRTEQGDSAMYLCASSQGGAAGNYGYTFGSGTRLTVV.

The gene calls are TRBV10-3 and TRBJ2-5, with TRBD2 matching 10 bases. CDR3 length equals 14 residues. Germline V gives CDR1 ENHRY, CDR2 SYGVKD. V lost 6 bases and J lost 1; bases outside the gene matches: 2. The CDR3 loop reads CAISQREGQETQYF. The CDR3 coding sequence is TGTGCCATCAGCCAGCGGGAGGGCCAAGAGACCCAGTACTTC.

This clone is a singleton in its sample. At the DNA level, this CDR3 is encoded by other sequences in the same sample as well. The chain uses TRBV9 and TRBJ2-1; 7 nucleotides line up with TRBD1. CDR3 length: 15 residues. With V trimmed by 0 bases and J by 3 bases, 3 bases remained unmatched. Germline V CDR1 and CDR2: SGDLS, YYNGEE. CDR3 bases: TGTGCCAGCAGCGTAGATCCAGGGGGCTACAATGAGCAGTTCTTC. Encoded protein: CASSVDPGGYNEQFF. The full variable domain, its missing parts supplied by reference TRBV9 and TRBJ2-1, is DSGVTQTPKHLITATGQRVTLRCSPRSGDLSVYWYQQSLDQGLQFLIQYYNGEERAKGNILERFSAQQFPDLHSELNLSSLELGDSALYFCASSVDPGGYNEQFFGPGTRLTVL.

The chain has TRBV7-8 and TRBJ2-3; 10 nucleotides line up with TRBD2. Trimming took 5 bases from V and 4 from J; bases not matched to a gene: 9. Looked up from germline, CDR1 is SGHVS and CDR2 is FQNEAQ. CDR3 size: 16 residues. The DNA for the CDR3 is TGTGCCAGCAGCGCCAGAAGCGGGGGGGCGCCAGATACGCAGTATTTT. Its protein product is CASSARSGGAPDTQYF. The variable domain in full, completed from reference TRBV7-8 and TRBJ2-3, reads GAGVSQSPRYKVAKRGQDVALRCDPISGHVSLFWYQQALGQGPEFLTYFQNEAQLDKSGLPSDRFFAERPEGSVSTLKIQRTQQEDSAVYLCASSARSGGAPDTQYFGPGTRLTVL.

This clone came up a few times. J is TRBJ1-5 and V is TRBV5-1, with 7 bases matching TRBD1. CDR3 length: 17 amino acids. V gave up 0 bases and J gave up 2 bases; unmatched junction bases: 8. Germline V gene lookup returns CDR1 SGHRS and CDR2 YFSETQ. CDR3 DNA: TGCGCCAGCAGCTTGGGAGAGACAGGGATCGGCAATCAGCCCCAGCATTTT. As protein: CASSLGETGIGNQPQHF.

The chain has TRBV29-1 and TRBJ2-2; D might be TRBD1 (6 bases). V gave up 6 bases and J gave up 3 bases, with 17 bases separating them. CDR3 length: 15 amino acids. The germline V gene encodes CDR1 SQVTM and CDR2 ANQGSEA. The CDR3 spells CSVRGQGPYTGELFF. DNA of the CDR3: TGCAGCGTCCGAGGGCAGGGGCCGTACACCGGGGAGCTGTTTTTT.

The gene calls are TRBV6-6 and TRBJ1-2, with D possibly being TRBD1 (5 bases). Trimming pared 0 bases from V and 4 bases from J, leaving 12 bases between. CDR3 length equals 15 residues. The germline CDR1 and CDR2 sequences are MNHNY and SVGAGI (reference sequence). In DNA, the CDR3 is TGTGCCAGCAGTTACTCGACAGCGAACCTCTATGGCTACACCTTC. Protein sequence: CASSYSTANLYGYTF.

CDR3 in amino acids: CASSFARKNTQYF. The CDR3 DNA follows: TGTGCCAGCAGCTTTGCTAGGAAGAATACGCAGTATTTT. The rearrangement joins TRBV7-2 to TRBJ2-3; D is uncertain. The CDR3 spans 13 residues. Between the trimmed V and J ends, which lost 3 bases and 7 bases, there was a span of 11 bases. CDR1 and CDR2 (germline): SGHTA, FQGNSA.